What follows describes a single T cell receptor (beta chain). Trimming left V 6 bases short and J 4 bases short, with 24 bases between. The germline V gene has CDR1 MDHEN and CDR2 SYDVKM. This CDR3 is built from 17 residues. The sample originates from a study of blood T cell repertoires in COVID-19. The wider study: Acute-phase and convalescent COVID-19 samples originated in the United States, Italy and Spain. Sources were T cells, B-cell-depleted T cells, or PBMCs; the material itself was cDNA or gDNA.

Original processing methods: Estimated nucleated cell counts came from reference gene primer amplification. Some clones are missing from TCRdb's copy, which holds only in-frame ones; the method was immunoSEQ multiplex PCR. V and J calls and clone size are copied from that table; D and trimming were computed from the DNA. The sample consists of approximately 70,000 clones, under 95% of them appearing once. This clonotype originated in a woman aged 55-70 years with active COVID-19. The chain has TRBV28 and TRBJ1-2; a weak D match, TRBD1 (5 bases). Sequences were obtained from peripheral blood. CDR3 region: CASRLRGGTMAFYGYTF. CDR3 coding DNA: TGTGCCAGCAGACTACGGGGGGGGACGATGGCCTTCTATGGCTACACCTTC.